These 19 T cell receptor beta chains were sequenced from one sample in a study of blood T cell repertoires in COVID-19. Sequenced by immunoSEQ multiplex PCR; TCRdb stores in-frame clones only, minus some. The sample has 190,000 or so clones; 80% to 90% are singletons. The sequenced sample was peripheral blood. The source of these receptors is a woman between 18 and 29 years old who had recovered from COVID-19.

This clone has a single count. The V call is TRBV7-3, the J call TRBJ2-2, with D hard to call. Germline V gives CDR1 SGHTA, CDR2 FQGTGA. The germline V and J ends were trimmed by 1 base and 0 bases, with 15 bases remaining between them. CDR3 size: 18 residues. The CDR3 bases are TGTGCCAGCAGCTTAAACGTTGTCACAGCTCCGAACACCGGGGAGCTGTTTTTT. This gives the protein CASSLNVVTAPNTGELFF.

The chain is built from TRBV24-1 and TRBJ2-2; possible D gene TRBD1, 5 bases. V was clipped by 6 bases and J by 8 bases, with 6 bases between them. Germline V gives CDR1 KGHDR, CDR2 SFDVKD. CDR3 length: 11 amino acids. The CDR3 spells CATSWTGELFF. The CDR3 nucleotides read TGTGCCACCAGTTGGACAGGGGAGCTGTTTTTT.

This chain uses TRBV10-3 with TRBJ2-7, with D perhaps matching TRBD2 (7 bases). This CDR3 has 12 residues. V lost 7 bases and J 4 bases, leaving 11 bases between the germline ends. Germline assignment: CDR1 ENHRY and CDR2 SYGVKD. The CDR3 here is CAITGEGYEQYF. For the CDR3, the DNA is TGTGCCATCACAGGGGAGGGTTACGAGCAGTACTTC.

The chain is built from TRBV5-6 and TRBJ1-2, with 9 nucleotides matching TRBD1. J was trimmed by 9 bases and V by 4 bases; bases with no gene match: 10. The germline V gene has CDR1 SGHDT and CDR2 YYEEEE. CDR3 length: 14 amino acids. In DNA form, the CDR3 reads TGTGCCAGCAGCCTACCCAGGGACAGGGAGAGCTACACCTTC. This encodes CASSLPRDRESYTF.

The chain is built from TRBV15 and TRBJ2-7; weak D call: TRBD2 (5 bases). Trimming pared 4 bases from V and 2 bases from J, leaving 12 bases between. The V gene's germline CDR1 is LNHNV and CDR2 YYDKDF (reference sequence). This CDR3 is 14 amino acids long. This chain's CDR3 is CATSMTITAYEQYF. The DNA for the CDR3 is TGTGCCACCAGCATGACTATTACCGCCTACGAGCAGTACTTC.

This rearrangement joins TRBV5-6 to TRBJ1-2, with 9 bases that match TRBD1. The germline gives CDR1 SGHDT, CDR2 YYEEEE. The CDR3 spans 15 residues. J lost 2 bases, V lost 4 bases, and 6 bases had no gene match. This chain's CDR3 is CASSTNRGRNYGYTF. In DNA form, the CDR3 reads TGTGCCAGCAGCACCAACAGGGGGCGGAACTATGGCTACACCTTC.

The chain recombines TRBV3-1 (or the pseudogene TRBV3-2) with TRBJ2-7; perhaps TRBD1 as D (6 bases). V was shortened by 1 base and J by 3 bases, with 16 bases between the two germline ends. This CDR3 contains 16 residues. Germline V gives CDR1 LGHDT, CDR2 YNNKEL (reference sequence). CDR3 in DNA: TGTGCCAGCAGCCAAGGTGGGACACCAGGAATCTACGAGCAGTACTTC. Protein: CASSQGGTPGIYEQYF.

V gene TRBV29-1 combines with J gene TRBJ1-2; D is uncertain. This CDR3 comprises 12 residues. Germline V lookup: CDR1 SQVTM, CDR2 ANQGSEA. The germline V and J ends were trimmed by 4 bases and 3 bases, with 9 bases remaining between them. The CDR3 protein is CSVGYADYGYTF. The CDR3 nucleotides are TGCAGCGTTGGTTATGCGGACTATGGCTACACCTTC.

V usage is TRBV18 and J usage is TRBJ1-6, with D tentatively TRBD1 (5 bases). The CDR3 spans 16 residues. The ends were cut back, 3 bases at V and 9 bases at J, with 18 bases in the middle. In germline, CDR1 is KGHSH, CDR2 LQKENI. The CDR3 spells CASSPGGDSLGSPLHF. The CDR3 DNA sequence: TGTGCCAGCTCACCGGGAGGGGATAGCCTAGGTTCACCCCTCCACTTT. Filled out from reference TRBV18 and TRBJ1-6, the complete variable domain reads NAGVMQNPRHLVRRRGQEARLRCSPMKGHSHVYWYRQLPEEGLKFMVYLQKENIIDESGMPKERFSAEFPKEGPSILRIQQVVRGDSAAYFCASSPGGDSLGSPLHFGNGTRLTVT.

J is TRBJ2-2 and V is TRBV6-2 or TRBV6-3; maybe TRBD1 (6 bases). The CDR3 length is 14 residues. Germline CDR1 reads MNHEY; CDR2 reads SVGEGT. V was pared by 6 bases and J by 4 bases, with 12 bases between. The DNA of the CDR3 is TGTGCCAGCAGCCAGAGGGGGAGCACCGGGGAGCTGTTTTTT. As protein: CASSQRGSTGELFF.

V is TRBV29-1 and J is TRBJ2-1; D is uncertain. V was trimmed by 3 bases and J by 1 base, leaving 7 bases between them. CDR3 size: 13 residues. CDR1 and CDR2 (germline): SQVTM, ANQGSEA. CDR3 coding DNA: TGCAGCGTTGAGAGGCAGTCCTACAATGAGCAGTTCTTC. Amino acid sequence: CSVERQSYNEQFF.

The genes are TRBV27 and TRBJ2-2; 8 bases line up with TRBD1. After removal of 6 bases from V and 1 base from J, the junction contained 7 bases not matched to a gene. There are 16 residues in the CDR3. The germline V gene encodes CDR1 MNHEY and CDR2 SMNVEV (reference sequence). CDR3 loop: CASRDQGALNTGELFF. The CDR3, as DNA: TGTGCCAGCAGGGATCAGGGGGCCCTGAACACCGGGGAGCTGTTTTTT.

V gene TRBV28 combines with J gene TRBJ1-2; tentatively, D is TRBD1 (6 bases). Looked up from germline, CDR1 is MDHEN and CDR2 is SYDVKM. The ends were cut back, 6 bases at V and 4 bases at J, with 9 bases in the middle. The CDR3 is made up of 12 amino acids. The CDR3 is CASSDRRYGYTF. CDR3 nucleotides: TGTGCCAGCAGCGACAGGCGCTATGGCTACACCTTC.

This chain joins TRBV6-5 and TRBJ2-1; 14 bases align to TRBD2. This CDR3 is built from 16 residues. The V segment lost 4 bases and the J segment 6 bases; nucleotides outside the gene matches: 5. Germline V gene lookup returns CDR1 MNHEY and CDR2 SVGAGI. The CDR3 bases are TGTGCCAGCAGTTCCAGACTAGCGGGGGGGTTCAATGAGCAGTTCTTC. Its protein is CASSSRLAGGFNEQFF.

The V gene is TRBV5-4, the J gene TRBJ2-7, with TRBD2 matching over 8 bases. This CDR3 has 13 amino acids. The V segment lost 4 bases and the J segment 3 bases; nucleotides outside the gene matches: 3. From germline, CDR1 is SGHNT and CDR2 YYREEE (reference sequence). CDR3 in amino acids: CASSGGTSYEQYF. DNA of the CDR3: TGTGCCAGCAGCGGCGGGACTAGCTACGAGCAGTACTTC. The full variable domain, in which reference TRBV5-4 and TRBJ2-7 provide the parts outside the CDR3, is ETGVTQSPTHLIKTRGQQVTLRCSSQSGHNTVSWYQQALGQGPQFIFQYYREEENGRGNFPPRFSGLQFPNYSSELNVNALELDDSALYLCASSGGTSYEQYFGPGTRLTVT.

This clone was found a few times. The gene calls are TRBV5-1 and TRBJ2-7, with TRBD1 matching over 10 bases. V shed 3 bases and J 7 bases; nucleotides not matched to a gene: 4. Per the germline V gene, CDR1 is SGHRS and CDR2 is YFSETQ. The CDR3 is 13 residues long. For the CDR3, the DNA is TGCGCCAGCAGCTCAGACAGGGGGCGAGAGCAGTACTTC. Its protein product is CASSSDRGREQYF.

This chain links TRBV11-2 with TRBJ2-5; 7 nucleotides align to TRBD2. The CDR3 is made up of 13 amino acids. The V gene's germline CDR1 is SGHAT and CDR2 FQNNGV. With 3 bases clipped from V and 5 bases from J, the junction kept 3 bases outside the gene matches. CDR3 loop: CASSFGGGETQYF. The CDR3 DNA follows: TGTGCCAGCAGCTTCGGGGGAGGGGAGACCCAGTACTTC.

This rearrangement joins TRBV6-6 to TRBJ2-3, with 9 positions matching TRBD2. CDR1 and CDR2 (germline): MNHNY, SVGAGI (reference sequence). CDR3 length equals 14 residues. After removal of 5 bases from V and 3 bases from J, the junction contained 3 bases not matched to a gene. The chain's CDR3 is CASSGTSLTDTQYF. The CDR3 DNA reads TGTGCCAGCAGTGGGACTAGCTTGACAGATACGCAGTATTTT.

V and J are TRBV9 and TRBJ1-3; no definite D call. Germline lookup yields CDR1 SGDLS and CDR2 YYNGEE. V was clipped by 0 bases and J by 4 bases, with 11 bases between them. The CDR3 is made up of 15 amino acids. The CDR3 spells CASSVVEGRGNTIYF. In DNA, the CDR3 is TGTGCCAGCAGCGTAGTAGAGGGTCGCGGAAACACCATATATTTT.